This TCR beta chain comes out of a study of metastatic and nonmetastatic thyroid tumors. Study conclusions and caveats: A significant increase in TCR beta diversity was reportedly seen in malignant thyroid tumors relative to benign nodules, in blood and tumor.

Patients underwent thyroid surgery, and none had received any treatment before it. As processed by the authors: What underpinned the distant-metastasis classifier for papillary thyroid cancer was the set of CDR3 differences across clinicopathological groups. TCRdb re-analyzed the PCR reads through MiXCR. These V and J calls derive from TCRdb rather than the authors' analysis. The data contain 50,000 to 70,000 clones, about 4% of them seen just once; the ten biggest clones take up under 25%. This CDR3 has 11 amino acids. Trimming cost V 9 bases and J 4 bases, with 10 bases left between them. Germline V CDR1 and CDR2: LNHDA, SQIVND (reference sequence). This clone was observed at least ten times. The antigen remains unidentified.

This receptor was identified in a female donor with papillary thyroid cancer or a benign thyroid nodule (not recorded which). Some clones in this sample may be carry-over from other donors' samples. Input material: blood. The chain employs TRBV19 and TRBJ2-7, with D perhaps given as TRBD1 or TRBD2 (5 bases each). In DNA, the CDR3 is TGTGCCAGCGGGACCCATTACGAGCAGTACTTC. It is translated as CASGTHYEQYF. Using reference TRBV19 and TRBJ2-7 for the parts outside the CDR3, the full variable domain is DGGITQSPKYLFRKEGQNVTLSCEQNLNHDAMYWYRQDPGQGLRLIYYSQIVNDFQKGDIAEGYSVSREKKESFPLTVTSAQKNPTAFYLCASGTHYEQYFGPGTRLTVT.